This entry concerns a single T cell receptor (beta chain). These data are taken from a study of cytomegalovirus exposure and HLA in healthy donors. The PCR contained 60 Vbeta and 13 Jbeta primers. Sequencing was performed with immunoSEQ multiplex PCR; in TCRdb, only in-frame clones are kept and a portion is missing. The table has approximately 110,000 clones, around four fifths seen once; the top ten hold approximately 1.2%. The receptor was derived from a man aged 30-40 years in good health and CMV-seronegative. The source material was PBMCs.

The DNA of the CDR3 is TGCGCCAGCAGCCAAGATCGAGGGACAGATACGCAGTATTTT. Its translation: CASSQDRGTDTQYF. The rearrangement joins TRBV4-3 to TRBJ2-3; TRBD2 might be the D (5 bases). CDR3 length: 14 amino acids. Trimming took 0 bases from V and 3 from J, leaving 7 bases between them. Per germline, CDR1 LGHNA and CDR2 YSLEER.